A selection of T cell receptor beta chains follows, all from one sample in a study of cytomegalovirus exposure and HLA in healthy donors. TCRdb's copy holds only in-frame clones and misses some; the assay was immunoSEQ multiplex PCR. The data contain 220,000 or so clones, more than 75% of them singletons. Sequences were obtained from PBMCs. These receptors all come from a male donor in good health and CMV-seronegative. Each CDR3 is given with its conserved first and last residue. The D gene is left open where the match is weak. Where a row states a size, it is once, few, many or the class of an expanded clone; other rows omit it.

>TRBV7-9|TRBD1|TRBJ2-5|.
TGTGCCAGCAGCTTAGGGACAGGGGGCCAAGAGACCCAGTACTTC
CASSLGTGGQETQYF
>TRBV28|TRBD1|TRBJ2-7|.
TGTGCCAGCAGTGCCCGGACAGGGGGAAACGAGCAGTACTTC
CASSARTGGNEQYF
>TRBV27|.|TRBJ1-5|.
TGTGCCAGCAGTCCCCTGGGGGCTAGCAATCAGCCCCAGCATTTT
CASSPLGASNQPQHF
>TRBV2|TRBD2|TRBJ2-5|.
TGTGCCAGCAGAGCTCTAGCGGGGACCTCGTACCAAGAGACCCAGTACTTC
CASRALAGTSYQETQYF
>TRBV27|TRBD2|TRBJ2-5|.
TGTGCCAGCAAGGAAAGTAGCGGGCAGGAGACCCAGTACTTC
CASKESSGQETQYF
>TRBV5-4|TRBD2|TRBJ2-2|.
TGTGCCAGCAGCCCCGGGACTAGCGCGAACACCGGGGAGCTGTTTTTT
CASSPGTSANTGELFF
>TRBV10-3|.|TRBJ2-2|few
TGTGCCATCAGTGAGTCGACGGGATTAAGCGGCGGCAGCGGGGAGCTGTTTTTT
CAISESTGLSGGSGELFF
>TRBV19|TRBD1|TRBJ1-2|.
TGTGCCAGTAGTCCCGGACAGGTGGGGGCTAACTATGGCTACACCTTC
CASSPGQVGANYGYTF
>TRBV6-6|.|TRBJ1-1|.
TGTGCCAGCACCGTACAGGGTACCAACACTGAAGCTTTCTTT
CASTVQGTNTEAFF
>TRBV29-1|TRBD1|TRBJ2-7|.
TGCAGCGTTGAAACGGACAGGTACGAGCAGTACTTC
CSVETDRYEQYF
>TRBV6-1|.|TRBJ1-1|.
TGTGCCAGCAGCCCCCGGGCGGGAGGGAACACTGAAGCTTTCTTT
CASSPRAGGNTEAFF
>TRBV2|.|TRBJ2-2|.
TGTGCCAGCAAACAGGGAAACACCGGGGAGCTGTTTTTT
CASKQGNTGELFF
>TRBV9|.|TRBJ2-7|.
TGTGCCAGCAGCACTGGACTGGCGCCCTACGAGCAGTACTTC
CASSTGLAPYEQYF
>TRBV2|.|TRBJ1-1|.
TGTGCCAGCAGTGATCAGGGGCGGGTTACTGAAGCTTTCTTT
CASSDQGRVTEAFF
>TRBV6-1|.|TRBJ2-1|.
TGTGCCAGCAGCCACCTAGGCCTCCATGAGCAGTTCTTC
CASSHLGLHEQFF
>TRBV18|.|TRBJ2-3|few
TGTGCCAGCTCACCAGAACAGGGTCAGGGAGATACGCAGTATTTT
CASSPEQGQGDTQYF
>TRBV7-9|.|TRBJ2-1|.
TGTGCCAGCAGCTTAGGGGCAGGGGCTGCCGATGAGCAGTTCTTC
CASSLGAGAADEQFF